This entry lists 15 T cell receptor beta chains sequenced from one sample in a study of T-cell memory formation after mild COVID-19. TCRdb itself ran the 5' RACE reads through MiXCR, one entry per CDR3 protein. The sample has about 45,000 distinct CDR3 sequences; 8% to 10% are singletons. Sequenced sample: PBMCs or a T cell subset sorted from them (not recorded which). These receptor sequences come from an adult woman who had mild COVID-19 (a few samples of this study predate the infection). Cell type and time point are not known.

This rearrangement joins TRBV3-1 to TRBJ2-7; D not resolved. The CDR3 totals 11 residues. V was shortened by 6 bases and J by 2 bases, with 5 bases between the two germline ends. From germline, CDR1 is LGHDT and CDR2 YNNKEL (reference sequence). DNA of the CDR3: TGTGCCAGCAGACCCCCCTACGAGCAGTACTTC. Residues: CASRPPYEQYF.

This clonotype was seen a handful of times. This sequence joins TRBV20-1 and TRBJ2-7, with 7 bases identical to TRBD2. The CDR3 totals 13 residues. V lost 1 base to trimming and J lost 6 bases; unmatched junction nucleotides: 6. CDR1 is DFQATT, CDR2 SNEGSKA, per germline (reference sequence). The CDR3 nucleotides read TGCAGTGCTAGAGTGAAGGGAGGGTTCGAGCAGTACTTC. The encoded protein is CSARVKGGFEQYF.

This clonotype was observed a handful of times. This chain uses TRBV5-1 with TRBJ2-4, with D possibly being TRBD1 or TRBD2 (6 bases each). Germline V CDR1 and CDR2: SGHRS, YFSETQ. The CDR3 sequence is 17 residues long. Trimming left V 0 bases short and J 0 bases short, with 13 bases between. In nucleotides, the CDR3 is TGCGCCAGCAGCTTGGGGAGGGGGGAACTAGCCAAAAACATTCAGTACTTC. Translation: CASSLGRGELAKNIQYF.

This clonotype has more than one count but fewer than ten. The chain uses TRBV5-1 and TRBJ1-1; possible D gene TRBD1, 6 bases. CDR1 and CDR2 (germline): SGHRS, YFSETQ. CDR3 length: 15 residues. V was pared by 4 bases and J by 0 bases, with 13 bases between. CDR3 protein: CASSTTQGLNTEAFF. The CDR3 DNA reads TGCGCCAGCAGCACCACACAGGGTTTGAACACTGAAGCTTTCTTT.

This clonotype has ten or more counts. V is TRBV12-3 or TRBV12-4 and J is TRBJ2-7; 9 bases align to TRBD1. The CDR3 has 15 residues. After removal of 1 base from V and 9 bases from J, the junction contained 10 bases not matched to a gene. The CDR3 DNA reads TGTGCCAGCAGTTTAGGGGGGGACAGGGCCCGTCGGCAGTACTTC. Encoded protein: CASSLGGDRARRQYF.

This clonotype was counted between two and nine times. The chain links TRBV2 to TRBJ2-4; 12 bases agree with TRBD1. Germline V gives CDR1 SNHLY, CDR2 FYNNEI. The CDR3 runs to 12 residues. V lost 8 bases, J lost 15 bases, and 8 bases stayed unmatched. The CDR3 reads CASSGTGGFWYF. The CDR3 DNA follows: TGTGCCAGCTCGGGGACAGGGGGCTTTTGGTACTTC.

This clonotype turned up a few times. J is TRBJ1-1 and V is TRBV19; 7 nucleotides line up with TRBD1. The CDR3 sequence is 15 residues long. Germline CDR1 LNHDA, CDR2 SQIVND (reference sequence). Trimming took 5 bases from V and 1 from J; bases not matched to a gene: 7. The CDR3 sequence: CASSPSAGGNTEAFF. The CDR3 bases are TGTGCCAGTAGTCCCTCGGCAGGGGGGAACACTGAAGCTTTCTTT.

At least ten counts were recorded for this clonotype. V and J are TRBV25-1 and TRBJ2-5; D could derive from TRBD1 or TRBD2 (5 bases each). CDR3 length: 14 amino acids. Trimming cost V 1 base and J 2 bases, with 8 bases left between them. Germline loops: CDR1 MGHDK, CDR2 SYGVNS. The CDR3 DNA follows: TGTGCCAGCAGTGAATCTGAGGGGCAAGAGACCCAGTACTTC. It translates to CASSESEGQETQYF.

This clonotype was detected a few times. The chain is built from TRBV7-2 and TRBJ2-7, with 7 bases matching TRBD1. CDR3 length: 15 amino acids. Germline CDR1 is SGHTA and CDR2 is FQGNSA. Losses at the gene ends were 6 bases for V and 0 bases for J; bases not matched to a gene: 8. The CDR3: CASSRQGQNSYEQYF. Here the CDR3 DNA reads TGTGCCAGCAGTCGACAGGGTCAGAACTCCTACGAGCAGTACTTC.

This clonotype showed up just a few times. The chain uses TRBV3-1 and TRBJ2-3; 9 nucleotides match TRBD2. With 4 bases clipped from V and 0 bases from J, the junction kept 5 bases outside the gene matches. Germline lookup yields CDR1 LGHDT and CDR2 YNNKEL (reference sequence). This CDR3 is built from 16 residues. The CDR3 DNA reads TGTGCCAGCAGCCGAATAGCGGGGGTGAGCACAGATACGCAGTATTTT. Translated: CASSRIAGVSTDTQYF.

At least ten counts were recorded for this clonotype. The chain has TRBV7-9 and TRBJ2-7; D perhaps matches TRBD1 (6 bases). V lost 1 base and J 7 bases, leaving 11 bases between the germline ends. CDR1 is SEHNR and CDR2 is FQNEAQ in the germline V gene (reference sequence). CDR3 length: 13 amino acids. CDR3 sequence (DNA): TGTGCCAGCAGCTTAGAGTCCCAGGGGGAGCAGTACTTC. Its translation: CASSLESQGEQYF.

Comment on this clonotype: A much bigger clone sits one base away, suggesting this may be a read error. This rearrangement joins TRBV6-2 or TRBV6-3 to TRBJ2-7; no definite D call. This CDR3 comprises 15 residues. Germline CDR1 reads MNHEY; CDR2 reads SVGEGT. V gave up 5 bases and J gave up 0 bases, with 14 bases separating them. This CDR3 reads CASSAWLASSYEQYF. The CDR3 DNA follows: TGTGCCAGCAGTGCCTGGTTAGCCTCCTCCTACGAGCAGTACTTC.

This clonotype was found many times. This chain uses TRBV10-3 with TRBJ2-2; D remains unclear. The CDR3 length is 15 residues. Germline assignment: CDR1 ENHRY and CDR2 SYGVKD. The V and J ends lost 4 bases and 5 bases respectively, with 14 bases between them. The chain's CDR3 is CAISARGSPTGELFF. DNA of the CDR3: TGTGCCATCAGTGCACGAGGTTCCCCGACCGGGGAGCTGTTTTTT.

This clonotype was observed many times. J is TRBJ2-3 and V is TRBV24-1, with a weak D call TRBD2 (5 bases). Germline CDR1 is KGHDR and CDR2 is SFDVKD. Trimming cost V 4 bases and J 0 bases, with 16 bases left between them. The CDR3 is 17 amino acids. CDR3 loop: CATSDPPQPGSTDTQYF. CDR3 DNA sequence: TGTGCCACCAGTGACCCTCCCCAGCCGGGAAGCACAGATACGCAGTATTTT.

This chain connects TRBV6-5 to TRBJ1-1; 9 nucleotides line up with TRBD1. Per germline, CDR1 MNHEY and CDR2 SVGAGI. This CDR3 comprises 13 residues. V trimming: 6 bases; J trimming: 6 bases; junction bases outside the gene matches: 5. The CDR3 is CASRYRGRAEAFF. The CDR3, as DNA: TGTGCCAGCAGATACAGGGGGCGGGCTGAAGCTTTCTTT.